Listed below are T cell receptor beta chains from one sample, sequenced in a study of blood T cell repertoires in COVID-19. Only in-frame clones appear in the TCRdb table, and some are missing; sequencing was by immunoSEQ multiplex PCR. The table includes 8,400 or so clones, 80% to 95% detected once. Material for sequencing was peripheral blood. The receptors were sampled from a woman aged 45-59 years with active COVID-19. Each CDR3 is given with its conserved first and last residue. The D gene is left open where the match is weak. Clone size is stated in some rows and not others, as once, few, many or a class when expanded.

-	14	TRBV28	TRBJ1-1	TRBD1	CASSLGTGNTEAFF	TGTGCCAGCAGTCTCGGGACAGGGAACACTGAAGCTTTCTTT
-	11	TRBV30	TRBJ1-1	TRBD1	CAWSQDRVRFF	TGTGCCTGGAGTCAGGACAGGGTAAGGTTCTTT
-	17	TRBV11-2	TRBJ1-1	-	CASSLFSGYGSGTEAFF	TGTGCCAGCAGCTTATTCTCAGGGTACGGGAGTGGGACTGAAGCTTTCTTT
once	17	TRBV2	TRBJ1-5	TRBD1	CASRRTDRGFLRQPQHF	TGTGCCAGCAGACGAACGGACAGGGGGTTTCTACGTCAGCCCCAGCATTTT
-	14	TRBV7-9	TRBJ2-3	-	CASSLKGSTDTQYF	TGTGCCAGCAGCTTAAAGGGGAGCACAGATACGCAGTATTTT
-	14	TRBV6-5	TRBJ1-2	TRBD1	CASGDRGANYGYTF	TGTGCCAGCGGAGACAGGGGAGCTAACTATGGCTACACCTTC
-	13	TRBV11-2	TRBJ1-4	-	CASSSSTNEKLFF	TGTGCCAGCAGCTCCTCGACTAATGAAAAACTGTTTTTT
-	14	TRBV5-1	TRBJ1-1	-	CASSLAEVATEAFF	TGCGCCAGCAGCTTGGCCGAGGTCGCCACTGAAGCTTTCTTT
-	11	TRBV5-6	TRBJ2-7	-	CASSRGTEQYF	TGTGCCAGCAGTCGCGGGACGGAGCAGTACTTC
-	14	TRBV30	TRBJ2-7	TRBD2	CAWLRSGSLWEQYF	TGTGCCTGGCTAAGGAGCGGGAGTCTATGGGAGCAGTACTTC
-	18	TRBV9	TRBJ2-2	TRBD2	CASSVGWLAGVRTGELFF	TGTGCCAGCAGCGTAGGATGGCTAGCGGGAGTTAGAACCGGGGAGCTGTTTTTT
-	15	TRBV5-5	TRBJ2-1	TRBD2	CASTRTSGRDNEQFF	TGTGCCAGCACTCGGACTAGCGGGAGGGACAATGAGCAGTTCTTC
once	16	TRBV3-1/TRBV3-2	TRBJ1-2	TRBD1	CASSQTTGTGVNGYTF	TGTGCCAGCAGCCAAACAACTGGGACAGGCGTAAATGGCTACACCTTC
-	14	TRBV5-1	TRBJ2-1	-	CASSQGPQGPEQFF	TGCGCCAGCAGCCAAGGCCCGCAGGGTCCTGAGCAGTTCTTC
-	12	TRBV30	TRBJ1-2	-	CAWTVNNYGYTF	TGTGCCTGGACTGTCAATAACTATGGCTACACCTTC
-	13	TRBV19	TRBJ1-3	TRBD1	CARDQGDGNTIYF	TGTGCCAGAGACCAGGGGGATGGAAACACCATATATTTT
-	15	TRBV3-1/TRBV3-2	TRBJ2-5	TRBD2	CASSPAGDRGETQYF	TGTGCCAGCAGCCCGGCGGGAGATAGGGGAGAGACCCAGTACTTC
few	15	TRBV2	TRBJ2-1	-	CASSGTLASYNEQFF	TGTGCCAGCAGCGGCACACTAGCATCCTACAATGAGCAGTTCTTC
-	13	TRBV5-1	TRBJ1-2	TRBD1	CASSPTGEYGYTF	TGCGCCAGCAGCCCGACAGGGGAATATGGCTACACCTTC
-	17	TRBV27	TRBJ2-3	TRBD1	CASSFLRTGGNTDTQYF	TGTGCCAGCAGTTTTTTACGGACAGGGGGCAACACAGATACGCAGTATTTT
-	16	TRBV7-6	TRBJ2-7	TRBD2	CASSPSFSGATYEQYF	TGTGCCAGCAGCCCCAGTTTTAGCGGGGCAACCTACGAGCAGTACTTC
-	14	TRBV6-5	TRBJ2-3	-	CASSLQGPTDTQYF	TGTGCCAGCAGCCTACAGGGACCCACAGATACGCAGTATTTT
-	13	TRBV2	TRBJ2-1	-	CASSATSKNEQFF	TGTGCCAGCAGCGCCACTAGTAAGAATGAGCAGTTCTTC
-	15	TRBV3-1/TRBV3-2	TRBJ1-2	TRBD1	CASSRGMGTAYGYTF	TGTGCCAGCAGCCGGGGGATGGGGACAGCTTATGGCTACACCTTC
once	16	TRBV10-3	TRBJ2-7	-	CAISESTLGFSYEQYF	TGTGCCATCAGCGAGTCGACTCTCGGGTTCTCCTACGAGCAGTACTTC
-	16	TRBV9	TRBJ2-5	-	CASSVTGERYGETQYF	TGTGCCAGCAGCGTAACGGGAGAGCGGTATGGGGAGACCCAGTACTTC
once	12	TRBV11-2	TRBJ1-1	TRBD1	CASSFAAGGAFF	TGTGCCAGCAGCTTCGCGGCAGGGGGTGCTTTCTTT
-	14	TRBV18	TRBJ2-2	-	CASSPDKNTGELFF	TGTGCCAGCTCACCTGACAAGAACACCGGGGAGCTGTTTTTT
once	17	TRBV18	TRBJ2-6	TRBD1	CASSPGQGRSGANVLTF	TGTGCCAGCTCACCGGGACAGGGCCGCTCTGGGGCCAACGTCCTGACTTTC
-	11	TRBV19	TRBJ2-7	-	CASGGPYEQYF	TGTGCCAGCGGGGGTCCCTACGAGCAGTACTTC
-	15	TRBV11-2	TRBJ2-5	TRBD2	CASSHGLAGVETQYF	TGTGCCAGCAGTCACGGACTAGCGGGAGTGGAGACCCAGTACTTC
-	12	TRBV18	TRBJ2-7	-	CASSEKGAEQYF	TGTGCCAGCTCAGAAAAAGGGGCAGAGCAGTACTTC
large	16	TRBV27	TRBJ1-2	-	CASSFGSAKFLSSYTF	TGTGCCAGCAGTTTCGGGTCGGCAAAATTTCTCTCTAGCTACACCTTC
-	16	TRBV6-5	TRBJ1-1	TRBD1	CASSYFPHRGNTEAFF	TGTGCCAGCAGTTACTTCCCACACAGGGGGAACACTGAAGCTTTCTTT
-	11	TRBV5-1	TRBJ1-1	-	CASSLAGLSFF	TGCGCCAGCAGCTTGGCAGGGTTGAGCTTCTTT
-	15	TRBV5-6	TRBJ2-5	-	CASSWRGTYQETQYF	TGTGCCAGCAGCTGGCGTGGGACTTATCAAGAGACCCAGTACTTC
few	12	TRBV6-5	TRBJ2-7	-	CASSRETGEQYF	TGTGCCAGCAGTAGGGAAACAGGGGAGCAGTACTTC
-	13	TRBV12-3/TRBV12-4	TRBJ2-1	TRBD2	CASSLRLAIEQFF	TGTGCCAGCAGTTTGAGACTAGCGATCGAGCAGTTCTTC
once	14	TRBV30	TRBJ1-2	TRBD1	CAWNRDRASYGYTF	TGTGCCTGGAACCGGGACAGGGCTAGCTATGGCTACACCTTC
-	14	TRBV9	TRBJ2-5	-	CASSVGEAQETQYF	TGTGCCAGCAGCGTAGGTGAGGCCCAAGAGACCCAGTACTTC
-	14	TRBV28	TRBJ1-5	-	CASSLLSGRQPQHF	TGTGCCAGCAGTTTACTATCAGGGCGGCAGCCCCAGCATTTT
-	13	TRBV6-5	TRBJ2-7	TRBD2	CASTIRGGREQYF	TGTGCCAGCACCATACGGGGAGGGCGGGAGCAGTACTTC
-	15	TRBV7-9	TRBJ2-7	TRBD2	CASSLGLAGIYEQYF	TGTGCCAGCAGCTTAGGACTAGCGGGGATCTACGAGCAGTACTTC
-	14	TRBV28	TRBJ1-2	-	CASSLLTLNYGYTF	TGTGCCAGCAGTTTATTGACTCTAAACTATGGCTACACCTTC
-	14	TRBV10-2	TRBJ1-1	-	CASSESPSLGRAFF	TGCGCCAGCAGTGAGTCCCCCTCTTTGGGCCGAGCTTTCTTT
-	14	TRBV19	TRBJ2-7	TRBD1	CASSSTGQGYEQYF	TGTGCCAGTAGTAGCACGGGACAGGGCTACGAGCAGTACTTC
few	17	TRBV5-1	TRBJ2-5	TRBD1	CASSLEPGQGIQETQYF	TGCGCCAGCAGCTTGGAGCCGGGACAGGGGATACAAGAGACCCAGTACTTC
once	13	TRBV3-1/TRBV3-2	TRBJ1-2	TRBD1	CASSPTGNYGYTF	TGTGCCAGCAGTCCGACAGGGAACTATGGCTACACCTTC
-	15	TRBV10-1	TRBJ2-2	TRBD2	CASSGAGVDTGELFF	TGCGCCAGCTCGGGAGCGGGAGTTGACACCGGGGAGCTGTTTTTT
-	13	TRBV11-3	TRBJ2-7	-	CASSTGGSYEQYF	TGTGCCAGCAGCACCGGGGGCTCCTACGAGCAGTACTTC
-	14	TRBV10-3	TRBJ1-2	TRBD1	CAISDLDRDYGYTF	TGTGCCATCAGTGATCTCGACAGGGACTATGGCTACACCTTC
-	14	TRBV6-5	TRBJ1-1	TRBD1	CASSFRGVGTEAFF	TGTGCCAGCAGTTTCAGGGGGGTTGGCACTGAAGCTTTCTTT
-	16	TRBV7-6	TRBJ2-5	TRBD2	CASSLGGLGAAETQYF	TGTGCCAGCAGCTTAGGGGGACTAGGGGCCGCGGAGACCCAGTACTTC
-	16	TRBV28	TRBJ2-7	-	CASSLYLLTGSYEQYF	TGTGCCAGCAGTCTATACCTCCTTACAGGGTCCTACGAGCAGTACTTC
-	14	TRBV4-1	TRBJ1-6	-	CASSQATNNSPLHF	TGCGCCAGCAGCCAAGCGACAAATAATTCACCCCTCCACTTT
-	16	TRBV5-1	TRBJ1-5	TRBD1	CASSRSPGQGNQPQHF	TGCGCCAGCAGCCGTTCACCGGGACAGGGGAATCAGCCCCAGCATTTT
-	19	TRBV24-1	TRBJ2-1	TRBD2	CATSDLFSGSSPSPNEQFF	TGTGCCACCAGTGATTTATTTAGCGGGAGTTCCCCGTCACCCAATGAGCAGTTCTTC